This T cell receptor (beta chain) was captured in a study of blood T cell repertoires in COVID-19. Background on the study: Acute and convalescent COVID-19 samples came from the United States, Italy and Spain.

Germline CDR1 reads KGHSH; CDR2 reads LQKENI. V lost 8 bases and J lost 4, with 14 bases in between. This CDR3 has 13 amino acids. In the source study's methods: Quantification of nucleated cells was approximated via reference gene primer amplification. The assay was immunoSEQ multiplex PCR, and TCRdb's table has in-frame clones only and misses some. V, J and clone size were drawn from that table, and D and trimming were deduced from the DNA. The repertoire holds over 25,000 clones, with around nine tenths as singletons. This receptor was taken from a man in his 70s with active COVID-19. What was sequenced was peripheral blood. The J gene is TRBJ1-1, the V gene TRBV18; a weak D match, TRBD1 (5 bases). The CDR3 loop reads CASAATGGTEAFF. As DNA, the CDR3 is TGTGCCAGCGCCGCTACGGGGGGCACTGAAGCTTTCTTT.